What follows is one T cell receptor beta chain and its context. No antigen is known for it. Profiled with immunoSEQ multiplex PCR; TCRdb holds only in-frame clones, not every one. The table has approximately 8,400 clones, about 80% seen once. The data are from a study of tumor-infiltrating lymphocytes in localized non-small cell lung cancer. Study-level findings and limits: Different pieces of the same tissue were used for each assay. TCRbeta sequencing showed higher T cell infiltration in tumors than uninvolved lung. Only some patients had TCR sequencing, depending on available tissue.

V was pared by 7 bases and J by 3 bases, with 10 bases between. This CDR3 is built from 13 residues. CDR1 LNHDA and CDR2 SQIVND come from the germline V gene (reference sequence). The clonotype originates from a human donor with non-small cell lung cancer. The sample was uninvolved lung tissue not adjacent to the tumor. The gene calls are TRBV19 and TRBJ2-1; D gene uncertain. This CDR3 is CASTTSRYNEQFF. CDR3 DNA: TGTGCCAGTACCACCTCCCGCTACAATGAGCAGTTCTTC.